Included here is one T cell receptor (beta chain) sequence, with context. The data originate from a study of OX40 agonist ivuxolimab in advanced cancers. The overall study: Dose-escalation patients' cancers were hepatocellular carcinoma, melanoma, renal cell or head and neck cancer.

Per germline, CDR1 SGDLS and CDR2 YYNGEE. CDR3 length: 18 amino acids. Trimming took 0 bases from V and 0 from J; bases not matched to a gene: 7. The protocol was immunoSEQ multiplex PCR, while the TCRdb copy is restricted to in-frame clones and leaves out a portion. The data hold about 27,000 clones, with roughly 70% observed a single time. Samples of blood were obtained at baseline, on cycle 4 day 1, and on cycle 7 day 1. This TCR was recovered from an adult with an advanced solid tumor such as melanoma, head and neck, liver or kidney cancer. The chain combines TRBV9 with TRBJ2-2, with 8 bases lining up with TRBD2. The sequences come from CD4+ or CD8+ T cells sorted from blood, collected in a trial of the OX40 agonist ivuxolimab. The CDR3 loop reads CASSVGISGETNTGELFF. The CDR3 DNA follows: TGTGCCAGCAGCGTAGGTATTAGCGGGGAGACGAACACCGGGGAGCTGTTTTTT.